This T cell receptor beta chain is from a study of beta chain features in type 1 diabetes. Findings and caveats of the study: Significant though moderate, a shortening of TCRB CDR3s appeared in all four CD4+ subsets of Type 1 diabetes patients.

A word on this clone: Its antigen is as yet unknown.

The CDR3 has 15 residues. V shed 0 bases and J 7 bases; nucleotides not matched to a gene: 5. Per germline, CDR1 SGDLS and CDR2 YYNGEE. Since all of the isolated RNA was reverse transcribed, expressed TCRB transcripts were what got sequenced. Produced via immunoSEQ multiplex PCR; TCRdb's table is partial and in-frame only. The sample comprises 200,000 to 300,000 clones, around 21% of which are singletons, and 0.025% to 0.035% rests with the top ten. The genes are TRBV9 and TRBJ1-5; 9 bases map to TRBD1. The TCR was taken from a woman between 35 and 50 years old with type 1 diabetes. Sequenced: naive CD4+ T cells from blood. The CDR3 loop is CASSVAGQGGQPQHF. DNA for the CDR3: TGTGCCAGCAGCGTAGCGGGACAGGGTGGACAGCCCCAGCATTTT.